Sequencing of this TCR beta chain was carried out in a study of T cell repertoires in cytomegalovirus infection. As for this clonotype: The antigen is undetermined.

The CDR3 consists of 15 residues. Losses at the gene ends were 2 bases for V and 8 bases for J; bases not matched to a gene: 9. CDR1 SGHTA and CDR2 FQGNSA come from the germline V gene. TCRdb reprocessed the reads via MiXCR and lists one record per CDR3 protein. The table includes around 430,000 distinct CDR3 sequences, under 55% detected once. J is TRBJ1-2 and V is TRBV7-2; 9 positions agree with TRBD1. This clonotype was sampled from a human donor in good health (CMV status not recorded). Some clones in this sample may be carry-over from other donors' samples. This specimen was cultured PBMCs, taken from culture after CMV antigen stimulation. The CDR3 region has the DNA TGTGCCAGCAGCTTAACCTTACAGGGGGCGGAGGGCTACACCTTC. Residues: CASSLTLQGAEGYTF.